The text below deals with one T cell receptor beta chain. As yet, its antigen is unknown. V was pared by 1 base and J by 3 bases, with 19 bases between. This CDR3 has 17 residues. Per germline, CDR1 SGHDN and CDR2 FVKESK. This sample stems from a study of T cell clonotyping in hematopoietic cell transplantation. Stated time point: recipient sample about 28 days before transplant, after cytoreduction. Whole-study findings and limits: Few recipient clonotypes overlapped donors; over 97% were de novo at given depth. Cells were unsorted, so CD4 and CD8 contributions were not separated.

Using immunoSEQ multiplex PCR, the repertoire was profiled, and TCRdb retains in-frame clones only, with some absent. The sample holds some 13,000 clones, 65% to 85% seen once. The receptor was isolated from a man aged 55 to 70 with acute myeloid leukemia. Some clones in this sample may be carry-over from other donors' samples. The V and J genes are TRBV14 and TRBJ2-7; maybe TRBD1 (5 bases). The source material was peripheral blood mononuclear cells, sampled before stem cell transplant. CDR3 sequence reads: CASSQVVSPGYSYEQYF. CDR3 nucleotide sequence: TGTGCCAGCAGCCAAGTAGTTAGCCCAGGGTATAGCTACGAGCAGTACTTC.